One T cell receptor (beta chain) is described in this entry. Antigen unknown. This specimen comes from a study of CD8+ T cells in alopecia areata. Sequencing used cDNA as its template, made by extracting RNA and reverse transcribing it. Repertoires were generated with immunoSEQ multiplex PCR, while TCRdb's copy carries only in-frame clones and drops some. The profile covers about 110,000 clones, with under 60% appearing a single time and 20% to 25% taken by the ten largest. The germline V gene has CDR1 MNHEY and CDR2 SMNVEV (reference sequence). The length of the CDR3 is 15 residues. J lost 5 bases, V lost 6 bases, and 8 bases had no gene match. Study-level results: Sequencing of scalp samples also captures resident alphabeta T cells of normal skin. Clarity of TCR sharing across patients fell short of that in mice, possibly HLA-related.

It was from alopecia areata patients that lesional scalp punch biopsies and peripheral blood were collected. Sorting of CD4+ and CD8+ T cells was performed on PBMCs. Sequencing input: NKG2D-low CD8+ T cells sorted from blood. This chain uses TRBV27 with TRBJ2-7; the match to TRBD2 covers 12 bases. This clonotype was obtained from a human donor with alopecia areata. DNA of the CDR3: TGTGCCAGCAGATCAGGGACTAGCGGGTACCACGAGCAGTACTTC. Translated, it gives CASRSGTSGYHEQYF.